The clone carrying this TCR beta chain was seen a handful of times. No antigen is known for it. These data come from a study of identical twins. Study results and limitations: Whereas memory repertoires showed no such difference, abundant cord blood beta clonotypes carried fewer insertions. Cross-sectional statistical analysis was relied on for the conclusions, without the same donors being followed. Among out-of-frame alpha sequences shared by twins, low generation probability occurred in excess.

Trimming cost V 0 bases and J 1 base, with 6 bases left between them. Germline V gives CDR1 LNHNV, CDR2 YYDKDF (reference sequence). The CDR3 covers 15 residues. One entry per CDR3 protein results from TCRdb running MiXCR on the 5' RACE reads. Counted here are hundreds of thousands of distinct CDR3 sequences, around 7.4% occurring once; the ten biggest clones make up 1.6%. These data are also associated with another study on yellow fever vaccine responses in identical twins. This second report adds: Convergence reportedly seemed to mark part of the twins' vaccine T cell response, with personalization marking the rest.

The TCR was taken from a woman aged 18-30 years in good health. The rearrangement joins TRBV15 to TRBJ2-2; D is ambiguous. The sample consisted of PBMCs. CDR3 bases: TGTGCCACCAGCAGAGAAATCGAGAACACCGGGGAGCTGTTTTTT. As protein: CATSREIENTGELFF.